Only a few counts were recorded for the clone carrying this T cell receptor (beta chain). Its target is unknown. Both TRBC1 and TRBC2 were covered by a beta constant-region primer of two equimolar oligonucleotides. Four rounds of PCR amplified the ligated cDNA using nested alpha and beta constant-region primers plus SP2. One entry per CDR3 protein results from TCRdb running MiXCR on the UMI-ligation and nested PCR reads. The repertoire has around 83,000 distinct CDR3 sequences, around 11% of them found once; the top ten carry roughly 0.13%. This entry is derived from a study of naive and memory T cell subsets. General study findings and limits: Over 95% of naive TCR sequences appeared only once after error correction, unlike memory subsets. A few larger clonotypes appeared in naive repertoires, especially CD8, possibly memory cells re-expressing CD45RA. RNA-based TCR counts may shift with T cell activation and differentiation. Gini index rose across naive, CM, EM and EMRA in CD4 and CD8.

Germline trimming cut 7 bases from V and 7 bases from J; bases unmatched to any gene: 16. The CDR3 has 15 amino acids. This TCR came from a human donor in good health. The V call is TRBV12-3 or TRBV12-4, the J call TRBJ2-7; 7 bases line up with TRBD1. The specimen was naive CD4+ T cells from blood. The CDR3 DNA reads TGTGCCAGCAACCAAGGGGGCCCCGCCCGGGATGAGCAGTACTTC. Amino acid sequence: CASNQGGPARDEQYF.